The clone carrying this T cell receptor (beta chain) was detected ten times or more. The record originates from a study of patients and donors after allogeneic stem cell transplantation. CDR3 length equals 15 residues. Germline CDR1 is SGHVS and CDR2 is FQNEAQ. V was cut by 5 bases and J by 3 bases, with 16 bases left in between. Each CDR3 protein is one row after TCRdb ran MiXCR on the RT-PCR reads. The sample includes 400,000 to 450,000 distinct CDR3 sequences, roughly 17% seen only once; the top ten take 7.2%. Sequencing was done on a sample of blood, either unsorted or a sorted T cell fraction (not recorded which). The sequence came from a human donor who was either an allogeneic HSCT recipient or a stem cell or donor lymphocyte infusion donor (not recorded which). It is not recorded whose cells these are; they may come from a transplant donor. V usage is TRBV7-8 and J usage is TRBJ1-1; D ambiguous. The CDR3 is CASSARVLGYTEAFF. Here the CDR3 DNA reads TGTGCCAGCAGCGCTAGGGTATTGGGGTACACTGAAGCTTTCTTT. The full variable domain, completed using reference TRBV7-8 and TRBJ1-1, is GAGVSQSPRYKVAKRGQDVALRCDPISGHVSLFWYQQALGQGPEFLTYFQNEAQLDKSGLPSDRFFAERPEGSVSTLKIQRTQQEDSAVYLCASSARVLGYTEAFFGQGTRLTVV.